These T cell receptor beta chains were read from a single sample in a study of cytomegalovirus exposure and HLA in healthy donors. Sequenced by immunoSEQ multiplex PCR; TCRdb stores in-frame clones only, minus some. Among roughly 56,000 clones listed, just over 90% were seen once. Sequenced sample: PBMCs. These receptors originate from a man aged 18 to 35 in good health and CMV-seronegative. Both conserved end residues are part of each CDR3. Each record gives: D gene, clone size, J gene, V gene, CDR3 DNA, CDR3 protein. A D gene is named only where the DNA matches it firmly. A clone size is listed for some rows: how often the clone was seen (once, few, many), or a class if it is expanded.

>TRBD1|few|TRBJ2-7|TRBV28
TGTGCCAGCAGGGGGACGGGACAGGGAAGGTACGAGCAGTACTTC
CASRGTGQGRYEQYF
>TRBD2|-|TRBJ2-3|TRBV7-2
TGTGCCAGCAGCCTTCACGGACTAGCGGGAGGTGAGCAGTATTTT
CASSLHGLAGGEQYF
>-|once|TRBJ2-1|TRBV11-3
TGTGCCAGCAGCCCGCAAGATACTAATGAGCAGTTCTTC
CASSPQDTNEQFF
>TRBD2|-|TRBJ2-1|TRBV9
TGTGCCAGCAGCCCGACTAGCGGGGGCTACAATGAGCAGTTCTTC
CASSPTSGGYNEQFF
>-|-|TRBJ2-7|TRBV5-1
TGCGCCAGCAGCTTGGCCCCAGGGCAACTTTCCTACGAGCAGTACTTC
CASSLAPGQLSYEQYF
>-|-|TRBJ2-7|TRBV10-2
TGCGCCAGCAGTGAAACGCAGAGTACAGGAGCCTACGAGCAGTACTTC
CASSETQSTGAYEQYF
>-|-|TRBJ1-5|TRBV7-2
TGTGCCAGCAGCTTAGGCCAGGGCAATCAGCCCCAGCATTTT
CASSLGQGNQPQHF
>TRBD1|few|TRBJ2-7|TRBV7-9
TGTGCCAGCAGCTTACAGGGGGCGGGCGACGAGCAGTACTTC
CASSLQGAGDEQYF
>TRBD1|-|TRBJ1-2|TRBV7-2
TGTGCCAGCAGCAATCGGGGACAGGGTGGCTACACCTTC
CASSNRGQGGYTF
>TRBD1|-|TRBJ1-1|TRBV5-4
TGTGCCAGCAGCCGCCGTGAGGGGGCTAGCACTGAAGCTTTCTTT
CASSRREGASTEAFF
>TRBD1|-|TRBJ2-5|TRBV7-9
TGTGCCAGCAGCCCGGACAGGGTCCAAGAGACCCAGTACTTC
CASSPDRVQETQYF
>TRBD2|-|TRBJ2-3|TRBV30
TGTGCCTGGAGTACCCCTCTAGCGGGAGGGCCAGAATCGGCGGTAGATACGCAGTATTTT
CAWSTPLAGGPESAVDTQYF
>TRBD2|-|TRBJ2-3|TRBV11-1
TGTGCCAGCAGCTTAGCGTCCCCCCGACTAGCAGATCCTTCAGGGACGCAGTATTTT
CASSLASPRLADPSGTQYF
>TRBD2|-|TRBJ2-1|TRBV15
TGTGCCACCAGTGTTGTAGCGGGTACCTACAATGAGCAGTTCTTC
CATSVVAGTYNEQFF
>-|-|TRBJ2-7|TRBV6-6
TGTGCCAGCAGTTACAGCGTCTTCTACGAGCAGTACTTC
CASSYSVFYEQYF